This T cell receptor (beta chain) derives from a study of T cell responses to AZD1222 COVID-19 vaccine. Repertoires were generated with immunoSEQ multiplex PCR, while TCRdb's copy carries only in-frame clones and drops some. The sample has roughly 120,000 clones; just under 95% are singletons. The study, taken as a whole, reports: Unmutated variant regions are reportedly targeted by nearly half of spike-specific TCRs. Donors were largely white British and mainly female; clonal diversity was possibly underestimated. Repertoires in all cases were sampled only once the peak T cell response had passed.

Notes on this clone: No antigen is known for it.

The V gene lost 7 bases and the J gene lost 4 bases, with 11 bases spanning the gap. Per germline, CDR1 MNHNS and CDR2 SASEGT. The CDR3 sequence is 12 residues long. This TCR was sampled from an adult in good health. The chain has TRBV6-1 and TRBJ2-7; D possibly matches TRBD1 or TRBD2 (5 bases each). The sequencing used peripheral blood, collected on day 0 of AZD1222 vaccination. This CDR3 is CASTLRGYEQYF. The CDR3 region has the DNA TGTGCCAGCACCCTGAGGGGTTACGAGCAGTACTTC.